This TCR beta chain originates from a study of shared clonotypes between healthy human individuals (dated by TCRdb to about 2020). With regard to the full study: A few men and a couple of women, aged 18 to 49 years, made up the cohort. To estimate repertoire size and how much clonotype sharing occurs between individuals, the study deeply sequenced the blood TCR repertoires of several healthy adults. Different laboratories and diverse techniques were used to prepare libraries and sequence TCR repertoires, to increase sequencing depth and limit assay-specific biases. Between about 0.8 and 9 billion PBMCs per donor were obtained by leukapheresis. Paper-wide results and their limitations: Sampling was restricted to blood, and TCR repertoires in tissue are likely to differ from TCR repertoires in blood. Based on pairwise subsampling, the degree of clonotype sharing among donors was expected to be affected by sequencing depth. Because the study included a small number of donors, the genetic and exposure-history diversity represented was limited.

Trimming costs V 3 bases and J 4 bases, and their ends lie 15 bases apart. From the cysteine through the phenylalanine, the CDR3 covers 14 amino acids. Of the read, only the CDR3 DNA is kept; its 42 bases are in frame from base 1. Taken from the germline V gene (reference sequence), the CDR1 and CDR2 loops are GTSNPN and SVGIG. Concerning this clone: It lacks a known antigen. A read error likely explains this, since a far larger clone differs by one base. The same CDR3 is also encoded by other DNA sequences in this sample.

Donors were healthy HIV-negative adults with no recently reported acute infections or vaccinations. Only Caucasian adults living in Nashville, Tennessee, USA were represented among the donors. For unsorted samples, 85 million to 100 million PBMCs were counted, and genomic DNA was extracted using the QIAamp DNA Blood Mini kit. Blood was collected by leukapheresis, and PBMCs were isolated by Ficoll-Histopaque density gradient centrifugation and then cryopreserved in liquid nitrogen vapor phase. Using the deep immunoSEQ assay, multiplex PCR amplified TCR CDR3 regions from genomic DNA. Extracted genomic DNA from each cell subset was distributed evenly across all wells of several immunoSEQ 96-well plates, and each plate was treated as a replicate. For unsorted PBMC, approximately 0.3 ug of genomic DNA, equivalent to about 30,000 T cell genomes, went into each replicate PCR. Ten immunoSEQ deep assay plates were used to sequence unsorted PBMC genomic DNA. Purified libraries were quantified with a Qubit 3.0 fluorometer, sized on a Bioanalyzer 2100, and re-quantified with the KAPA Library Quantification kit. Each immunoSEQ 96-well plate was sequenced on its own single-read 150-cycle Illumina NextSeq 550 flow cell. Under the source paper's analysis protocol: Because the immunoSEQ output held only junctional sequences and lacked quality scores, the filtering could not match the filtering applied to full-length reads. Sequences were annotated with PyIR, a Python wrapper for IgBLAST v1.9, and V/J genes and CDR3 were assigned using IMGT germline references. Reads were filtered out if the reads had weak V/J assignments (E-value above 1e-6), no CDR3, stop codons, out-of-frame junctions, or ambiguous translated residues. V3J clonotypes were defined as sequences sharing an identical inferred V gene, J gene, and CDR3 amino acid sequence. The percentage overlap between two repertoires was calculated by dividing the number of shared unique clonotypes by the size of the smaller repertoire. Repertoire richness was assessed with RTK rarefaction, the Chao1 estimator, and Recon v2.1 estimates of unobserved clonotypes. Held by TCRdb, this immuneACCESS table contains in-frame sequences only and omits some clones. Under half of the omission traces to an unresolved V gene where checked; the cause of the rest is unknown. Clonal size and the V and J genes are those of that table, whereas D and trimming came from the DNA. The table for this sample lists around 440,000 clones; 70% to 80% of them were counted only once. The biggest ten clones account for around 11% of the sample.

The rearrangement combines TRBV30 with TRBJ2-5; TRBD2 is a possible D gene, resting on 6 matching bases. This TCR was recovered from a woman aged 40 to 55 in good health. Some clones in this sample may be carry-over from other donors' samples. Sequenced input: PBMCs. The DNA is TGTGCCTGGAGCGTAGTGGGTAGCGGAGAGACCCAGTACTTC. Its protein is CAWSVVGSGETQYF.